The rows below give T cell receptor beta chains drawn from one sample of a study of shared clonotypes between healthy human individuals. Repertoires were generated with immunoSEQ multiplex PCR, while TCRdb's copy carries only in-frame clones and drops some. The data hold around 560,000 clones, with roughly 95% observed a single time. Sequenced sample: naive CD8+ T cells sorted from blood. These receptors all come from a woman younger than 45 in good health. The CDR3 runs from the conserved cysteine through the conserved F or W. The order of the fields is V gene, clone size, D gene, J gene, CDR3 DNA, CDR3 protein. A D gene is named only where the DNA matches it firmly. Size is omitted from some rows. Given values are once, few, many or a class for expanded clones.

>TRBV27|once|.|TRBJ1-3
TGTGCCAGTTCTCCGGGACGACTAGACACCATATATTTT
CASSPGRLDTIYF
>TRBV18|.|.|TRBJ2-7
TGTGCCAGCTCACCAGGCTTGTTTTACGAGCAGTACTTC
CASSPGLFYEQYF
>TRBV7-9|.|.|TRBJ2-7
TGTGCCAGCAGCCGCGGGACGTACGAGCAGTACTTC
CASSRGTYEQYF
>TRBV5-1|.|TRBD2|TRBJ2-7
TGCGCCAGCAGCTTTCAGCGGGGGGATACCTACGAGCAGTACTTC
CASSFQRGDTYEQYF
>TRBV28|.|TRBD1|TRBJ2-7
TGTGCCAGCAGTTTCCCCCGACAGGGCCCCTACGAGCAGTACTTC
CASSFPRQGPYEQYF
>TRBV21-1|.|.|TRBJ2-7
TGTGCCAGCAGCAAAGGCCTACCCCCGGGACTAGGGCTCTGCGAGCAGTACTTC
CASSKGLPPGLGLCEQYF
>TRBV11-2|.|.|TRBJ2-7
TGTGCCAGCAGCTTAGAGGCCAGGGGATGGAGCTCCTACGAGCAGTACTTC
CASSLEARGWSSYEQYF
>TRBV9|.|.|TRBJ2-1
TGTGCCAGCAGCCCGGAGGAGGAGCCATCGGATGAGCAGTTCTTC
CASSPEEEPSDEQFF
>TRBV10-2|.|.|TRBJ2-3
TGCGCCAGCTCGATCAGCGGTAGCACAGATACGCAGTATTTT
CASSISGSTDTQYF
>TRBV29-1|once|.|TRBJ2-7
TGCAGCGTTGAAGTAGACTCTTGGGAGCAGTACTTC
CSVEVDSWEQYF
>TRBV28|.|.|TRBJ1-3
TGTGCCAGCAGTGAGGTATTCTTCTCTGGAAACACCATATATTTT
CASSEVFFSGNTIYF
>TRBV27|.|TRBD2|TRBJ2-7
TGTGCCAGCGGACTAGGACTAGCGGGAGGGCCCTCCTACGAGCAGTACTTC
CASGLGLAGGPSYEQYF
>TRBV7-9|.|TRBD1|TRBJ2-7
TGTGCCAGCAGCGTTCTCCGGGACAGGGAATACGAGCAGTACTTC
CASSVLRDREYEQYF
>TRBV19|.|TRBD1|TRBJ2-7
TGTGCCAGTAGTATGGGGACAGGGGGCTACGAGCAGTACTTC
CASSMGTGGYEQYF
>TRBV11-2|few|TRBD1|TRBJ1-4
TGTGCCAGCAGAATAGACAGGGGTGATGAAAAACTGTTTTTT
CASRIDRGDEKLFF
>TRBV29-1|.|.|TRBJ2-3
TGCAGCGTTGTAAGAGCTAGCGAATTCACAGATACGCAGTATTTT
CSVVRASEFTDTQYF
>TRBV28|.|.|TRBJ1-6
TGTGCCAGCAGTAACGTTTGGGACCGCCATAATTCACCCCTCCACTTT
CASSNVWDRHNSPLHF
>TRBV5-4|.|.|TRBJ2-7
TGTGCCAGCAGCTTGGCGGGGACATTAGCGACGATCGCAGCCTACGAGCAGTACTTC
CASSLAGTLATIAAYEQYF
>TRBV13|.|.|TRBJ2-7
TGTGCCAGCAGCGTACAGAGAACCTACGAGCAGTACTTC
CASSVQRTYEQYF
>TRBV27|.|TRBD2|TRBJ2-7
TGTGCCAGCAGTTCCGTACTAGCGGGAGGTCCCTACGAGCAGTACTTC
CASSSVLAGGPYEQYF
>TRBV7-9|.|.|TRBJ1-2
TGTGCCAGCAGCCCGAGTGGGGAGCGCTATGGCTACACCTTC
CASSPSGERYGYTF
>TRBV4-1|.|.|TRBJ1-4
TGCGCCAGCAGCCTAGGCAGGGAGGGGAGGGATAATGAAAAACTGTTTTTT
CASSLGREGRDNEKLFF
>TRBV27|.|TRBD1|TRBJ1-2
TGTGCCAGCAGTTTATCCTCCGGGACAGATCGTCTGGGCTATGGCTACACCTTC
CASSLSSGTDRLGYGYTF
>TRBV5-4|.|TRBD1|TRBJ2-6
TGTGCCAGCAGCCTTGACAGGGTAACGGCTGGGGCCAACGTCCTGACTTTC
CASSLDRVTAGANVLTF
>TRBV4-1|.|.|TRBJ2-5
TGCGCCAGCAGCCCGCGGGTTGGGGAAGAGACCCAGTACTTC
CASSPRVGEETQYF
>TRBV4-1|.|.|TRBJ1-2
TGCGCCAGCAGCCAAGTTTTCGGGGTTCGGAGCTATGGCTACACCTTC
CASSQVFGVRSYGYTF
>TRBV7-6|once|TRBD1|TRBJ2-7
TGTGCCAGCAGCTTAGGGACAGGGGTCCTGTCCTACGAGCAGTACTTC
CASSLGTGVLSYEQYF
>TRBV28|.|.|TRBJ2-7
TGTGCCAGCCTCCCTAGGCTATCCTACGAGCAGTACTTC
CASLPRLSYEQYF
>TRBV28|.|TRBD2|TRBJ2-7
TGTGCCAGCAGCCTAGGACTAGCGGGAGCGGGAGGGTCCTACGAGCAGTACTTC
CASSLGLAGAGGSYEQYF
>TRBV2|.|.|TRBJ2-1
TGTGCCAGCAGTGCTATTAGCGCCTACAATGAGCAGTTCTTC
CASSAISAYNEQFF
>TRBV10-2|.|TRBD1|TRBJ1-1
TGCGCCAGCAGCTATGACAGGGCAACTGAAGCTTTCTTT
CASSYDRATEAFF
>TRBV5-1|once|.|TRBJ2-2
TGCGCCAGCAGCTTGGTTTGGCAGGGTGGGTTCGCGAACACCGGGGAGCTGTTTTTT
CASSLVWQGGFANTGELFF
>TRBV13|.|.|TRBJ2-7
TGTGCCAGCAGCTTAGGGGGCGAGCAGTACTTC
CASSLGGEQYF
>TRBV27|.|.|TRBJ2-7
TGTGCCAGCAGTTTATCTTCTGGGAGTGGGTGGAACGAGCAGTACTTC
CASSLSSGSGWNEQYF